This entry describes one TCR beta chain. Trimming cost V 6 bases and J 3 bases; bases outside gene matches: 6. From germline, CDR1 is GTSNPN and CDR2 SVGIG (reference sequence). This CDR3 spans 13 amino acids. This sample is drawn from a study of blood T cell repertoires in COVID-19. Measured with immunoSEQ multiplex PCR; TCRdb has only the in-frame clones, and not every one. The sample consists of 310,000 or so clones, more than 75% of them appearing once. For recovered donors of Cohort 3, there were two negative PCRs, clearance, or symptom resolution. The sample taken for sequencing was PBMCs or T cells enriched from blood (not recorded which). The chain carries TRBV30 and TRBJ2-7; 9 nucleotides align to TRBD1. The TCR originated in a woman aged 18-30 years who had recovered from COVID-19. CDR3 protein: CACYPGQGYEQYF. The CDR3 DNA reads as TGTGCCTGTTATCCGGGACAGGGCTACGAGCAGTACTTC.